The rows below give T cell receptor beta chains drawn from one sample of a study of TIL therapy for anti-PD-1-resistant metastatic lung cancer. TCRdb keeps only in-frame clones here, not all; method: immunoSEQ multiplex PCR. The profile covers 25,000 to 40,000 clones, with 74% appearing a single time and 2.5% to 3% taken by the ten largest. Source: blood, taken at baseline. All receptors derive from a woman aged 30 to 85 with non-small cell lung cancer. Both conserved end residues are part of each CDR3. D genes are given only for firm matches. Clone size is stated in some rows and not others, as once, few, many or a class when expanded.

j_call: TRBJ1-2
v_call: TRBV28
clone_size: -
d_call: -
cdr3_length: 13
cdr3_aa: CASYKTRGYGYTF
cdr3_nt: TGTGCCAGCTACAAGACAAGAGGCTATGGCTACACCTTC

j_call: TRBJ2-7
v_call: TRBV5-4
clone_size: -
d_call: -
cdr3_length: 14
cdr3_aa: CASSPPGPTYEQYF
cdr3_nt: TGTGCCAGCAGCCCCCCGGGACCTACCTACGAGCAGTACTTC

j_call: TRBJ1-4
v_call: TRBV4-1
clone_size: -
d_call: -
cdr3_length: 14
cdr3_aa: CASSQVLANEKLFF
cdr3_nt: TGCGCCAGCAGCCAAGTTTTGGCTAATGAAAAACTGTTTTTT

j_call: TRBJ1-5
v_call: TRBV5-4
clone_size: -
d_call: -
cdr3_length: 18
cdr3_aa: CASSPTPGRGNSNQPQHF
cdr3_nt: TGTGCCAGCAGCCCGACTCCGGGTCGGGGAAATAGCAATCAGCCCCAGCATTTT

j_call: TRBJ2-7
v_call: TRBV5-8
clone_size: few
d_call: -
cdr3_length: 13
cdr3_aa: CASSVRGGYEQYF
cdr3_nt: TGTGCCAGCAGCGTCAGGGGAGGGTACGAGCAGTACTTC

j_call: TRBJ2-5
v_call: TRBV25-1
clone_size: -
d_call: -
cdr3_length: 12
cdr3_aa: CASTTGTGTQYF
cdr3_nt: TGTGCCAGCACCACAGGGACGGGGACCCAGTACTTC

j_call: TRBJ1-1
v_call: TRBV5-4
clone_size: -
d_call: -
cdr3_length: 14
cdr3_aa: CASSFALANTEAFF
cdr3_nt: TGTGCCAGCAGCTTTGCACTCGCGAACACTGAAGCTTTCTTT

j_call: TRBJ2-3
v_call: TRBV5-4
clone_size: -
d_call: -
cdr3_length: 17
cdr3_aa: CASSLRVTAGGDHTQYF
cdr3_nt: TGTGCCAGCAGCCTGCGCGTCACGGCAGGCGGCGATCATACGCAGTATTTT

j_call: TRBJ1-5
v_call: TRBV5-4
clone_size: -
d_call: -
cdr3_length: 15
cdr3_aa: CASSQDPGPNQPQHF
cdr3_nt: TGTGCCAGCAGCCAAGATCCAGGGCCCAATCAGCCCCAGCATTTT

j_call: TRBJ2-3
v_call: TRBV6-4
clone_size: -
d_call: -
cdr3_length: 15
cdr3_aa: CASTGGLAGPGTQYF
cdr3_nt: TGTGCCAGCACAGGGGGTCTAGCGGGCCCCGGTACGCAGTATTTT

j_call: TRBJ2-1
v_call: TRBV19
clone_size: few
d_call: TRBD2
cdr3_length: 13
cdr3_aa: CASGAGGFGEQFF
cdr3_nt: TGTGCCAGTGGCGCGGGAGGGTTTGGTGAGCAGTTCTTC

j_call: TRBJ2-7
v_call: TRBV27
clone_size: few
d_call: -
cdr3_length: 16
cdr3_aa: CASSSLQGQGLDEQYF
cdr3_nt: TGTGCCAGCAGTAGTCTACAGGGTCAGGGGTTAGACGAGCAGTACTTC

j_call: TRBJ2-1
v_call: TRBV11-1
clone_size: -
d_call: TRBD2
cdr3_length: 16
cdr3_aa: CASSGGLAGRIGEQFF
cdr3_nt: TGTGCCAGCAGCGGGGGACTAGCGGGCCGTATAGGTGAGCAGTTCTTC

j_call: TRBJ2-3
v_call: TRBV7-2
clone_size: -
d_call: -
cdr3_length: 15
cdr3_aa: CASSLVVGGGASWYF
cdr3_nt: -

j_call: TRBJ2-3
v_call: TRBV5-1
clone_size: -
d_call: TRBD2
cdr3_length: 14
cdr3_aa: CASSLAGGREAQYF
cdr3_nt: TGCGCCAGCAGCTTAGCGGGAGGCCGGGAGGCGCAGTATTTT

j_call: TRBJ1-1
v_call: TRBV18
clone_size: few
d_call: -
cdr3_length: 14
cdr3_aa: CASSPRGMNTEAFF
cdr3_nt: TGTGCCAGCTCACCACGGGGTATGAACACTGAAGCTTTCTTT

j_call: TRBJ2-7
v_call: TRBV5-1
clone_size: -
d_call: -
cdr3_length: 14
cdr3_aa: CASSFSSGAYEQYF
cdr3_nt: TGCGCCAGCAGCTTTTCCTCGGGGGCCTACGAGCAGTACTTC

j_call: TRBJ2-2
v_call: TRBV5-1
clone_size: once
d_call: TRBD1
cdr3_length: 19
cdr3_aa: CASTPRGTGGGSNTGELFF
cdr3_nt: TGCGCCAGCACCCCTCGTGGGACAGGGGGCGGATCGAACACCGGGGAGCTGTTTTTT

j_call: TRBJ2-2
v_call: TRBV10-2
clone_size: -
d_call: -
cdr3_length: 12
cdr3_aa: CASSEDPGELFF
cdr3_nt: TGCGCCAGCAGTGAAGACCCCGGGGAGCTGTTTTTT

j_call: TRBJ2-7
v_call: TRBV27
clone_size: few
d_call: -
cdr3_length: 15
cdr3_aa: CASSLTRLSSYEQYF
cdr3_nt: TGTGCCAGCAGTTTAACCAGATTAAGCTCCTACGAGCAGTACTTC